The clone carrying this T cell receptor (beta chain) was observed many times. Its antigen is as yet unknown. The sample originates from a study of identical twins. V was clipped by 2 bases and J by 12 bases, with 12 bases between them. CDR3 length: 12 residues. Germline CDR1 is MNHEY and CDR2 is SVGEGT. Study-wide points: For cord blood, abundant beta clonotypes had fewer insertions, unlike memory repertoires, which showed none.

Carrying unique molecular identifiers, the cDNA also gained a universal primer site through template switching. TCRdb reprocessed the 5' RACE reads with MiXCR, giving one entry per CDR3 protein. This table has 1.5 million to 2 million distinct CDR3 sequences, less than 35% appearing once. Sequenced input: cord blood. The chain joins TRBV6-2 or TRBV6-3 to TRBJ2-3; D uncertain. The clonotype originates from a newborn girl in good health. The CDR3 coding sequence is TGTGCCAGCAGTTACCCAAGCTCTACTCAGTATTTT. As protein: CASSYPSSTQYF.